A single sample gave rise to the 21 T cell receptor beta chains below, sequenced in a study of blood T cell repertoires in COVID-19 (dated by TCRdb to about 2020). The receptor library was made with the immunoSEQ multiplex PCR assay. The table comes from immuneACCESS by way of TCRdb, which keeps in-frame sequences with V and J called. Part of the clones is missing from these tables; in studies checked, under half for an unresolved V gene and the rest for unknown reasons. The sample yields roughly 250,000 clones; 85% to 90% were counted once. The leading ten clones occupy 0.99% of the sample. The sample taken for sequencing was peripheral blood. Receptors originate from a woman between 40 and 55 years old who had recovered from COVID-19.

This chain connects TRBV6-5 to TRBJ1-3, with 9 bases that match TRBD1. V was pared by 7 bases and J by 8 bases, with 12 bases of the junction left unmatched. The length of the CDR3 is 15 residues. Looked up from germline, CDR1 is MNHEY and CDR2 is SVGAGI. As DNA, the CDR3 is TGTGCCAGCACCCTTACCGGACAGGGGTGGGACACCATATATTTT. Amino acid sequence: CASTLTGQGWDTIYF.

The J gene is TRBJ2-7, the V gene TRBV19; D is possibly TRBD1 (5 bases). Trimming removed 6 bases at V and 1 base at J, with 25 bases between. The CDR3 runs 18 residues. The germline gives CDR1 LNHDA, CDR2 SQIVND (reference sequence). In nucleotides, the CDR3 is TGTGCCAGTAGCCTGGGTGCAGTCCCAGGGTCCGGTTCCTACGAGCAGTACTTC. It translates to CASSLGAVPGSGSYEQYF.

This clone showed up just once. The chain couples TRBV7-2 to TRBJ1-2, with 8 bases that match TRBD1. This CDR3 is built from 16 residues. Looked up from germline, CDR1 is SGHTA and CDR2 is FQGNSA. The V segment lost 4 bases and the J segment 5 bases; nucleotides outside the gene matches: 12. The CDR3 spells CASSYPGTGSGYGYTF. The CDR3 bases are TGTGCCAGCAGCTACCCCGGGACAGGTTCCGGGTATGGCTACACCTTC.

This rearrangement joins TRBV5-1 to TRBJ1-1; 9 positions agree with TRBD1. CDR1 and CDR2 (germline): SGHRS, YFSETQ. V dropped 4 bases and J dropped 7; count of bases not matched to a gene: 5. The CDR3 is 13 residues long. The CDR3 coding sequence is TGCGCCAGCAGCAAGGGACAGGGAAGTGAAGCTTTCTTT. It is translated as CASSKGQGSEAFF.

This chain connects TRBV5-1 to TRBJ1-2, with 8 bases fitting TRBD1. The V segment lost 4 bases and the J segment 2 bases; nucleotides outside the gene matches: 7. The germline CDR1 and CDR2 sequences are SGHRS and YFSETQ. This CDR3 region has 15 residues. The CDR3 region has the DNA TGCGCCAGCAGCCCCCGGACAGGGAGGAACTATGGCTACACCTTC. Its translation is CASSPRTGRNYGYTF. Based on the CDR3 plus reference TRBV5-1 and TRBJ1-2, the full variable domain is KAGVTQTPRYLIKTRGQQVTLSCSPISGHRSVSWYQQTPGQGLQFLFEYFSETQRNKGNFPGRFSGRQFSNSRSEMNVSTLELGDSALYLCASSPRTGRNYGYTFGSGTRLTVV.

This clone was counted only a few times. V and J are TRBV6-5 and TRBJ2-7, with 10 bases identical to TRBD2. Germline V lookup: CDR1 MNHEY, CDR2 SVGAGI. There are 14 residues in the CDR3. V lost 6 bases and J lost 3; bases outside the gene matches: 5. CDR3 coding DNA: TGTGCCAGCAGGCGGACTAGCGGACGCTACGAGCAGTACTTC. Translation gives CASRRTSGRYEQYF.

V gene TRBV10-1 combines with J gene TRBJ1-4, with TRBD1 identical over 10 bases. V lost 10 bases, J lost 5 bases, and 22 bases stayed unmatched. CDR1 and CDR2 (germline): WNHNN, SYGVQD (reference sequence). The length of the CDR3 is 19 residues. This CDR3 reads CATDRGRLGGFGPNEKLFF. The CDR3 DNA reads as TGCGCCACCGACAGGGGGCGCTTGGGGGGGTTCGGACCGAATGAAAAACTGTTTTTT.

The chain links TRBV2 to TRBJ2-3; D unclear. The CDR3 contains 14 residues. The germline V gene has CDR1 SNHLY and CDR2 FYNNEI. Trimming took 5 bases from V and 0 from J, leaving 9 bases between them. CDR3 in amino acids: CASSLLTSTDTQYF. In DNA form, the CDR3 reads TGTGCCAGCAGTTTGTTGACTAGCACAGATACGCAGTATTTT.

CDR3 region: CASSATPSGPSTDTQYF. The CDR3 bases are TGTGCCAGCAGCGCCACCCCTAGCGGCCCTAGCACAGATACGCAGTATTTT. The genes are TRBV7-3 and TRBJ2-3; 7 nucleotides match TRBD2. V shed 5 bases, J shed 0 bases, and the junction held 11 bases outside the gene matches. Germline V CDR1 and CDR2: SGHTA, FQGTGA. The CDR3 runs 17 residues. Full variable domain (missing parts from reference TRBV7-3 and TRBJ2-3): GAGVSQTPSNKVTEKGKYVELRCDPISGHTALYWYRQSLGQGPEFLIYFQGTGAADDSGLPNDRFFAVRPEGSVSTLKIQRTERGDSAVYLCASSATPSGPSTDTQYFGPGTRLTVL.

This chain links TRBV7-2 with TRBJ2-3; weak D call: TRBD1 (8 bases). The germline V gene encodes CDR1 SGHTA and CDR2 FQGNSA. Trimming removed 5 bases at V and 1 base at J, with 22 bases between. There are 18 residues in the CDR3. CDR3 in DNA: TGTGCCAGCAGCAAACACACAGGGGGGGTGAGACGCACAGATACGCAGTATTTT. Amino acid sequence: CASSKHTGGVRRTDTQYF.

The chain carries TRBV25-1 and TRBJ1-2; D may be TRBD1 (6 bases). Trimming cost V 1 base and J 6 bases, with 12 bases left between them. The CDR3 is 14 amino acids. Germline CDR1 MGHDK, CDR2 SYGVNS. As DNA, the CDR3 is TGTGCCAGCAGTGAATCGGGGGGGCGGCATGGCTACACCTTC. This encodes CASSESGGRHGYTF.

V and J are TRBV27 and TRBJ1-2, with TRBD1 matching 11 bases. The germline V gene encodes CDR1 MNHEY and CDR2 SMNVEV (reference sequence). The CDR3 is 15 residues long. Trimming took 3 bases from V and 5 from J; bases not matched to a gene: 5. The CDR3 DNA follows: TGTGCCAGCAGTTTGGCGGGACAGGGGGGGTATGGCTACACCTTC. This sequence encodes CASSLAGQGGYGYTF.

The V and J genes are TRBV5-1 and TRBJ2-1; 13 bases fit TRBD2. Germline CDR1 SGHRS, CDR2 YFSETQ. Losses at the gene ends were 4 bases for V and 5 bases for J; bases not matched to a gene: 3. The CDR3 totals 15 residues. The chain's CDR3 is CASSPGLAGDNEQFF. The CDR3 DNA is TGCGCCAGCAGCCCCGGACTAGCGGGGGACAATGAGCAGTTCTTC. The whole variable domain, filled in from reference TRBV5-1 and TRBJ2-1, reads KAGVTQTPRYLIKTRGQQVTLSCSPISGHRSVSWYQQTPGQGLQFLFEYFSETQRNKGNFPGRFSGRQFSNSRSEMNVSTLELGDSALYLCASSPGLAGDNEQFFGPGTRLTVL.

Remarks on this clone: No DNA is shown, since the ends of the CDR3 on it are uncertain; the CDR3 is the one TCRdb lists. The CDR3 here is CASSVGAGIDPQHF. The gene calls are TRBV9 and TRBJ1-5; the tabulated D call, TRBD1, remains unverified against the DNA. Inclusive of both ends, the CDR3 amounts to 14 amino acids. The germline CDR1 and CDR2 sequences are SGDLS and YYNGEE.

The CDR3 protein is CAWGLAGGPGTDTQYF. The CDR3 region has the DNA TGTGCCTGGGGGCTAGCGGGAGGGCCCGGCACAGATACGCAGTATTTT. J is TRBJ2-3 and V is TRBV30; 12 positions match TRBD2. The germline CDR1 and CDR2 sequences are GTSNPN and SVGIG (reference sequence). This CDR3 has 16 amino acids. V lost 5 bases, J lost 1 base, and 7 bases stayed unmatched.

The CDR3 DNA reads as TGTGCCTGGAGTCGCAGGGGATCTGGAAACACCATATATTTT. This translates into CAWSRRGSGNTIYF. The chain is built from TRBV30 and TRBJ1-3; D is possibly TRBD1 (6 bases). V was trimmed by 2 bases and J by 1 base, leaving 9 bases between them. Germline V gene data show CDR1 as GTSNPN and CDR2 as SVGIG (reference sequence). This CDR3 spans 14 amino acids.

This rearrangement joins TRBV5-1 to TRBJ1-2; the D gene is possibly TRBD1 (5 bases). The germline V gene has CDR1 SGHRS and CDR2 YFSETQ. The CDR3 has 14 residues. Trimming stripped 0 bases from V and 3 bases from J, with 9 bases between. The CDR3 sequence: CASSLAGRDYGYTF. The CDR3 DNA follows: TGCGCCAGCAGCTTGGCCGGCAGGGACTATGGCTACACCTTC.

This clone has more than one count but fewer than ten. The chain joins TRBV7-8 to TRBJ2-5; TRBD1 is a possible D gene (6 bases). V lost 1 base and J lost 4, with 13 bases in between. There are 15 residues in the CDR3. CDR1 and CDR2 (germline): SGHVS, FQNEAQ. Written as DNA, the CDR3 is TGTGCCAGCAGCTTAGGGTGGGGGCAGGCAGAGACCCAGTACTTC. Encoded protein: CASSLGWGQAETQYF.

This chain connects TRBV3-1 (or the pseudogene TRBV3-2) to TRBJ2-2; 8 bases match TRBD2. Germline V gene sequence: CDR1 LGHDT, CDR2 YNNKEL (reference sequence). The length of the CDR3 is 15 residues. V was clipped by 4 bases and J by 6 bases; unmatched bases: 7. Here the CDR3 DNA reads TGTGCCAGCAGCCCCGGGGGGGGACGGTCCGGGGAGCTGTTTTTT. Amino acids: CASSPGGGRSGELFF.

V and J are TRBV28 and TRBJ2-5; 7 bases match TRBD2. The CDR3 is made up of 14 amino acids. V shed 7 bases and J 5 bases; nucleotides not matched to a gene: 10. Germline V lookup: CDR1 MDHEN, CDR2 SYDVKM. The CDR3 loop reads CASTPGGGWETQYF. DNA for the CDR3: TGTGCCAGCACCCCGGGGGGTGGATGGGAGACCCAGTACTTC.

The rearrangement joins TRBV6-5 to TRBJ2-3; 7 bases are a match to TRBD2. This CDR3 has 15 residues. Germline loops: CDR1 MNHEY, CDR2 SVGAGI. V lost 6 bases, J lost 2 bases, and 8 bases stayed unmatched. CDR3: CASSRERGSTDTQYF. The CDR3 region has the DNA TGTGCCAGCAGCCGGGAGCGGGGATCCACAGATACGCAGTATTTT.